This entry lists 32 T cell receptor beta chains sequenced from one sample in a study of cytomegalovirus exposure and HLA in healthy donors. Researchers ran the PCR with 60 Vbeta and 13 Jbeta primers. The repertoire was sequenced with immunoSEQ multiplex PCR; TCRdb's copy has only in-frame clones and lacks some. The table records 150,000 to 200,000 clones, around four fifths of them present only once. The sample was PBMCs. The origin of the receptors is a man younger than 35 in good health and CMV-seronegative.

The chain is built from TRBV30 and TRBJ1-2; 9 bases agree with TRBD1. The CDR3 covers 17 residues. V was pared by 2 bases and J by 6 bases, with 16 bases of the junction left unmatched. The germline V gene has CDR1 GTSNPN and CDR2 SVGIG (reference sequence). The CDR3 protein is CAWSREKLGQGIHGYTF. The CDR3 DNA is TGTGCCTGGAGTCGTGAAAAATTGGGACAGGGTATACATGGCTACACCTTC.

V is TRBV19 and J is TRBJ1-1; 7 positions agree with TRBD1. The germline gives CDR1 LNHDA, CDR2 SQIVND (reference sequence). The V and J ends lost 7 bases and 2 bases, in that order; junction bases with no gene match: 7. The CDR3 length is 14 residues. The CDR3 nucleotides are TGTGCCAGTACGGAGGGGGCGATTAACACTGAAGCTTTCTTT. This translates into CASTEGAINTEAFF. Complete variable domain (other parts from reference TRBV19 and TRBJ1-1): DGGITQSPKYLFRKEGQNVTLSCEQNLNHDAMYWYRQDPGQGLRLIYYSQIVNDFQKGDIAEGYSVSREKKESFPLTVTSAQKNPTAFYLCASTEGAINTEAFFGQGTRLTVV.

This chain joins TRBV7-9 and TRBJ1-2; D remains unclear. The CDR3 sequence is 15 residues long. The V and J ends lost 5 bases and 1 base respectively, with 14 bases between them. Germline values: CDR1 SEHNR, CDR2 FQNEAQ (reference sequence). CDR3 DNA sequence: TGTGCCAGCAGCCTACTTACCACAGTTAACTATGGCTACACCTTC. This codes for CASSLLTTVNYGYTF.

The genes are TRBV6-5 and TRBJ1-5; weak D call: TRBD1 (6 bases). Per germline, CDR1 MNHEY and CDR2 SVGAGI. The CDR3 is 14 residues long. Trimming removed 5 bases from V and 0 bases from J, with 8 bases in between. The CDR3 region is CASSRTASNQPQHF. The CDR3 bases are TGTGCCAGCAGTAGGACAGCTAGCAATCAGCCCCAGCATTTT.

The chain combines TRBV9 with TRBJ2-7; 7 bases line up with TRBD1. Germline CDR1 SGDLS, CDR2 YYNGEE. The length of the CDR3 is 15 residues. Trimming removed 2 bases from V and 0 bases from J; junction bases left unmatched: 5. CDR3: CASSVEQGSSYEQYF. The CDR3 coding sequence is TGTGCCAGCAGCGTCGAACAGGGGTCCTCCTACGAGCAGTACTTC.

The CDR3 reads CASSFPVYSSYNEQFF. CDR3 in DNA: TGTGCCAGCAGCTTCCCCGTATACAGCTCCTACAATGAGCAGTTCTTC. The chain has TRBV5-6 and TRBJ2-1; D not certain. Germline V lookup: CDR1 SGHDT, CDR2 YYEEEE. V was trimmed by 2 bases and J by 0 bases, leaving 12 bases between them. This CDR3 contains 16 residues. The whole variable domain, remainder taken from reference TRBV5-6 and TRBJ2-1, is DAGVTQSPTHLIKTRGQQVTLRCSPKSGHDTVSWYQQALGQGPQFIFQYYEEEERQRGNFPDRFSGHQFPNYSSELNVNALLLGDSALYLCASSFPVYSSYNEQFFGPGTRLTVL.

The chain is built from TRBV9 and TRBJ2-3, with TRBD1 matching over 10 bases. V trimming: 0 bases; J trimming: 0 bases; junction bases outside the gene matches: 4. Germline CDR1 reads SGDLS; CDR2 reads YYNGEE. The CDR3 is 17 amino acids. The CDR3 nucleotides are TGTGCCAGCAGCGTAGAGGGACAGGGGTTAAGCACAGATACGCAGTATTTT. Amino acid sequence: CASSVEGQGLSTDTQYF. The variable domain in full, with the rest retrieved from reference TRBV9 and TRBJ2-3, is DSGVTQTPKHLITATGQRVTLRCSPRSGDLSVYWYQQSLDQGLQFLIQYYNGEERAKGNILERFSAQQFPDLHSELNLSSLELGDSALYFCASSVEGQGLSTDTQYFGPGTRLTVL.

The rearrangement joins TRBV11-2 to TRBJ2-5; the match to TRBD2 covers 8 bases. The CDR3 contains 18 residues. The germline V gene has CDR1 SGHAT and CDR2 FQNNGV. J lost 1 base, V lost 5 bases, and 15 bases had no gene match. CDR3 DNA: TGTGCCAGCAGCCCCCCGTGGGCGGGAGGAGGGGGCCAAGAGACCCAGTACTTC. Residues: CASSPPWAGGGGQETQYF.

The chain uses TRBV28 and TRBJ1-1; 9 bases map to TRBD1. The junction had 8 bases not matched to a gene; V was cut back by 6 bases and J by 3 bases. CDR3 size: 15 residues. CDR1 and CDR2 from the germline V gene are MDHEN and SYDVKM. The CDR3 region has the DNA TGTGCCAGCAGACCTTGGGACAGGGTTGACACTGAAGCTTTCTTT. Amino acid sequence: CASRPWDRVDTEAFF.

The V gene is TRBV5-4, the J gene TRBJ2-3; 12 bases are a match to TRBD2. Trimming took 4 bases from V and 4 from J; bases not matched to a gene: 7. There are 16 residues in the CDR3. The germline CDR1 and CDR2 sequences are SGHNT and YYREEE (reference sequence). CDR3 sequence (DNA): TGTGCCAGCAGCCACCTAGCGGGGGGGCCATCAGATACGCAGTATTTT. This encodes CASSHLAGGPSDTQYF. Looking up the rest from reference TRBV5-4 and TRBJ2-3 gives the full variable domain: ETGVTQSPTHLIKTRGQQVTLRCSSQSGHNTVSWYQQALGQGPQFIFQYYREEENGRGNFPPRFSGLQFPNYSSELNVNALELDDSALYLCASSHLAGGPSDTQYFGPGTRLTVL.

CDR3 nucleotide sequence: TGTGCGCAGCGGACAGGGGCTAACTATGGCTACACCTTC. This translates into CAQRTGANYGYTF. The J gene is TRBJ1-2, the V gene TRBV5-3; TRBD1 agrees at 9 bases. TRBV5-3 is known as an ORF, though its function is uncertain. CDR3 length: 13 residues.

CDR3 residues: CASSPDRFSLEAFF. For the CDR3, the DNA is TGTGCCAGCAGCCCGGACAGATTTAGTCTCGAAGCTTTCTTT. The V call is TRBV5-5, the J call TRBJ1-1; D possibly corresponds to TRBD1 (6 bases). The CDR3 runs to 14 residues. V dropped 4 bases and J dropped 8 bases, with 18 bases sitting between them. Germline CDR1 reads SGHKS; CDR2 reads YYEKEE (reference sequence).

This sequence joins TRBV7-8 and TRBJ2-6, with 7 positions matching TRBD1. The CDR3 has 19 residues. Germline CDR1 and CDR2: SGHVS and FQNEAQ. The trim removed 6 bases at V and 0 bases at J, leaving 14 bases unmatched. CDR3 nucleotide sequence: TGTGCCAGCAGAAAAATACCCAGGACAGGAATCTCTGGGGCCAACGTCCTGACTTTC. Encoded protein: CASRKIPRTGISGANVLTF.

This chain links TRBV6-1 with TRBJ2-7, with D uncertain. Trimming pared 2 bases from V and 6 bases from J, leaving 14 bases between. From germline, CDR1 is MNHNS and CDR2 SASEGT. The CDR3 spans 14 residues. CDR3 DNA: TGTGCCAGCAGTGAACCGTCCCGGTCCCGCGAGCAGTACTTC. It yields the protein CASSEPSRSREQYF.

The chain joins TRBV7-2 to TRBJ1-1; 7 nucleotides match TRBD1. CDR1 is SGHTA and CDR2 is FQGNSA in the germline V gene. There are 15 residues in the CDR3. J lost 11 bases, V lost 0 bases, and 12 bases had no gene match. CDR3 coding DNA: TGTGCCAGCAGCTTAGCTGAACAGGGGCAACGGGAGGCTTTCTTT. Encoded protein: CASSLAEQGQREAFF.

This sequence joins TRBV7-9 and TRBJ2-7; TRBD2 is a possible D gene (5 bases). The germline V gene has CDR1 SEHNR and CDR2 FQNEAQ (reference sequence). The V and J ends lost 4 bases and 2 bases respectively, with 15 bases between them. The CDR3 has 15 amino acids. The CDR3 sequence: CASSSSLTNPYEQYF. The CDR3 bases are TGTGCCAGCAGCTCTTCCCTGACTAATCCCTACGAGCAGTACTTC.

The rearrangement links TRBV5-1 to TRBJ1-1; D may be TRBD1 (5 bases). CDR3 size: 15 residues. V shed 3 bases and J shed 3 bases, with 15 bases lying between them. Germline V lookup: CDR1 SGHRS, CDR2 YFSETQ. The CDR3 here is CASSSSGGPYTEAFF. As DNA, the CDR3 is TGCGCCAGCAGCTCGAGCGGGGGTCCTTACACTGAAGCTTTCTTT.

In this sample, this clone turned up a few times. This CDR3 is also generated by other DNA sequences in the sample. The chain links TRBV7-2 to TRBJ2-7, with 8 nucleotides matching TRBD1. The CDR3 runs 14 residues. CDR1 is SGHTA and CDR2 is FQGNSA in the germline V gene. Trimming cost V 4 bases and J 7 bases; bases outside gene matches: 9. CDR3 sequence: CASSSPGQVREQYF. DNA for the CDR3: TGTGCCAGCAGCTCTCCGGGACAGGTTCGAGAGCAGTACTTC.

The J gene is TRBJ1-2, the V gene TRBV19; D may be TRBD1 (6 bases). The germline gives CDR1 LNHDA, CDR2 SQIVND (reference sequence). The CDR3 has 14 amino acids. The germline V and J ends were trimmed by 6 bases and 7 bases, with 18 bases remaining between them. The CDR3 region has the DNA TGTGCCAGTAGGACTCCAACAGGGATGGTTGGCTACACCTTC. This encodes CASRTPTGMVGYTF.

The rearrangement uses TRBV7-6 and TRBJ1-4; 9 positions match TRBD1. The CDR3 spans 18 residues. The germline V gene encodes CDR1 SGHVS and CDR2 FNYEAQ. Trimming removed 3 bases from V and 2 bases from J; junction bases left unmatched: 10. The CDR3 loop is CASSFSGGQGSTNEKLFF. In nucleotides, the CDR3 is TGTGCCAGCAGCTTTTCCGGGGGACAGGGATCCACTAATGAAAAACTGTTTTTT. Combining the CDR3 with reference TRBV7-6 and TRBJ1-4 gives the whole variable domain GAGVSQSPRYKVTKRGQDVALRCDPISGHVSLYWYRQALGQGPEFLTYFNYEAQQDKSGLPNDRFSAERPEGSISTLTIQRTEQRDSAMYRCASSFSGGQGSTNEKLFFGSGTQLSVL.

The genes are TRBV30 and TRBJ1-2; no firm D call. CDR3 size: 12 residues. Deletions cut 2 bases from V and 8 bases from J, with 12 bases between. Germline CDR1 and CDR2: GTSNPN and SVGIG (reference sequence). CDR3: CAWSIISRGYTF. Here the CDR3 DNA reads TGTGCCTGGAGTATTATCTCCAGGGGCTACACCTTC.

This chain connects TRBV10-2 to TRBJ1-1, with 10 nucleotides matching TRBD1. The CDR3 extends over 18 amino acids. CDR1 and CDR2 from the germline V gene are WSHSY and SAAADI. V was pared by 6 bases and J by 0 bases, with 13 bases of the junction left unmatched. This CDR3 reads CASSAMLGQGNLNTEAFF. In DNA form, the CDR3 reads TGCGCCAGCAGCGCCATGTTGGGACAGGGGAACCTGAACACTGAAGCTTTCTTT.

CDR3 DNA sequence: TGTGCCAGCAGTTTGTTAGCATCCCATGAGCAGTTCTTC. This translates into CASSLLASHEQFF. The chain carries TRBV27 and TRBJ2-1, with D hard to call. The V end was cut by 3 bases, the J end by 8 bases, with 11 bases between. CDR1 is MNHEY, CDR2 SMNVEV, per germline (reference sequence). The CDR3 totals 13 residues.

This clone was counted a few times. The CDR3, as DNA: TGTGCCAGCAGTGCCCGGGACAGGGGATGGAATTCACCCCTCCACTTT. Its protein product is CASSARDRGWNSPLHF. The genes are TRBV25-1 and TRBJ1-6; 10 bases map to TRBD1. This CDR3 contains 16 residues. Germline CDR1 reads MGHDK; CDR2 reads SYGVNS. The trim removed 4 bases at V and 7 bases at J, leaving 7 bases unmatched.

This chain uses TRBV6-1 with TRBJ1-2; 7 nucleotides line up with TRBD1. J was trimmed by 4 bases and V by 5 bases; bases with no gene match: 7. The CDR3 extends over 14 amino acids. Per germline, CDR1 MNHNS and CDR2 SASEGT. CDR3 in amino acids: CASSLVQGIYGYTF. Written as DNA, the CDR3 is TGTGCCAGCAGTTTGGTACAGGGGATCTATGGCTACACCTTC.

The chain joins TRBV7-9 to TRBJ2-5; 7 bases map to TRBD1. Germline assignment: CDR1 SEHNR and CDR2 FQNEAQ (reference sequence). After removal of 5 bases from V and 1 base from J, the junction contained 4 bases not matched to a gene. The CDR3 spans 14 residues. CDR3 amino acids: CASSHDRVQETQYF. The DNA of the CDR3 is TGTGCCAGCAGCCATGACAGGGTCCAAGAGACCCAGTACTTC. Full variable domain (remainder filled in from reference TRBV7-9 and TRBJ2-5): DTGVSQNPRHKITKRGQNVTFRCDPISEHNRLYWYRQTLGQGPEFLTYFQNEAQLEKSRLLSDRFSAERPKGSFSTLEIQRTEQGDSAMYLCASSHDRVQETQYFGPGTRLLVL.

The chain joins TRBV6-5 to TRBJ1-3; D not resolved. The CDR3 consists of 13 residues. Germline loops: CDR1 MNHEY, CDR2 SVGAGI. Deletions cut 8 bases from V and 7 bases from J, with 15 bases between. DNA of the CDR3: TGTGCCAGCGCCACCCCCGGAGTGAACACCATATATTTT. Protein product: CASATPGVNTIYF.

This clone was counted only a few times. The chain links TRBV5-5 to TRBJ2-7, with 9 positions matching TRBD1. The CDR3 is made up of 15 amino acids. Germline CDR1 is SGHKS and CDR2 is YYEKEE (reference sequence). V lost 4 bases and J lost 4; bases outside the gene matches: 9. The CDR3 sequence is CASSPGQGKQYEQYF. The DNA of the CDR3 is TGTGCCAGCAGCCCGGGACAGGGAAAACAGTACGAGCAGTACTTC.

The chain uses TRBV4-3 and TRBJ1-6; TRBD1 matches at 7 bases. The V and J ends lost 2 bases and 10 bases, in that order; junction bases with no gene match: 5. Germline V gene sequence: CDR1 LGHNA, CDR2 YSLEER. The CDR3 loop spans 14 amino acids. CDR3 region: CASSQRDRESPLHF. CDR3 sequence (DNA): TGCGCCAGCAGCCAACGCGACAGGGAATCACCCCTCCACTTT.

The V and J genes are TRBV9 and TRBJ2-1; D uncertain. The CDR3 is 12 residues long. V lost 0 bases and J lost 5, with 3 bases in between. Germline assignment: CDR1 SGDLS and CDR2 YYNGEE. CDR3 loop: CASSVADNEQFF. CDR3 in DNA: TGTGCCAGCAGCGTAGCGGACAATGAGCAGTTCTTC.

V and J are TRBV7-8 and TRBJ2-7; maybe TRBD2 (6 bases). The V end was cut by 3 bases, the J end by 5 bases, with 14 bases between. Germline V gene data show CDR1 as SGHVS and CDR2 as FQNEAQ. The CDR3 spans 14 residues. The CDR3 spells CASSLGGVKDEQYF. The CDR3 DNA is TGTGCCAGCAGCTTGGGGGGAGTGAAGGACGAGCAGTACTTC.

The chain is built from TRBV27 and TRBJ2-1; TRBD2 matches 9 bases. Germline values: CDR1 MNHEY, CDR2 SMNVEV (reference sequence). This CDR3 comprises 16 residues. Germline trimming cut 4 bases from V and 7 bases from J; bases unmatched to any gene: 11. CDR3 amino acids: CASSWPAGGPGNEQFF. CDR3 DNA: TGTGCCAGCAGTTGGCCTGCGGGAGGGCCGGGGAATGAGCAGTTCTTC.